This T cell receptor beta chain was retrieved from a study of blood T cell repertoires in COVID-19. Overall study context: T cells, B-cell-depleted T cells, or PBMCs provided the cDNA or gDNA that served as material.

Unmatched junction bases numbered 7, after V lost 4 bases and J lost 5 bases. CDR1 and CDR2 from the germline V gene are ENHRY and SYGVKD. The CDR3 covers 16 residues. Method: immunoSEQ multiplex PCR; TCRdb's copy keeps in-frame clones and lacks some. The sample gives some 130,000 clones, around nine tenths of which show up once; roughly 11% is in the top ten. Followed longitudinally, the Seattle patients had been enrolled during active infection. This chain links TRBV10-3 with TRBJ2-3, with TRBD2 matching 12 bases. This TCR was recovered from a woman in her sixties or seventies with COVID-19, enrolled during active disease. Specimen: peripheral blood. The DNA for the CDR3 is TGTGCCATCAGTGTGGCTAGCGGGGGGGCCGTAGATACGCAGTATTTT. Translating gives CAISVASGGAVDTQYF.